The sequence of this TCR beta chain was determined in a study of CD8+ T cells in alopecia areata (dated by TCRdb to 2017 to 2018). For context, the study as a whole: Treated patients were enrolled in an open-label pilot trial of oral tofacitinib at 5 to 10 mg twice daily for moderate-to-severe alopecia areata. Disease severity in treated patients was measured with the SALT score, which quantifies the percentage of affected scalp surface area. Patients received tofacitinib for 6 to 18 months and were then followed off drug for 6 months to check for delayed response and recurrence. Patients on tofacitinib were biopsied at baseline and after 4 and 24 weeks of treatment, and several of the patients also had a later scalp biopsy. Scalp clonality was compared across normal scalp (n=4), patchy alopecia areata scalp (n=8), and alopecia totalis/universalis scalp (n=8). Human TCRbeta sequencing covered scalp tissue and sorted CD4+ and CD8+ peripheral blood T cells from patchy and totalis/universalis alopecia areata patients and healthy controls. RNA was obtained with the PAXgene miRNA kit for fixed scalp, the miRNeasy kit for PBMCs, and the RNeasy kit for mouse skin. Amplification of TCRbeta CDR3 regions was done by immunoSEQ multiplex PCR using 35 Vbeta forward primers and 13 Jbeta reverse primers. In both human patients and the C3H/HeJ mouse model, the study applied high-throughput TCRbeta sequencing to look at T cell clonal expansion in alopecia areata. Study-wide conclusions, independent of this receptor: Tofacitinib significantly decreased scalp clonality and the number of expanded CD8+ clones among the top 100 scalp clones. Higher clonality and more expanded CD8+ clones were observed in lesional scalp than in normal scalp, particularly in alopecia totalis/universalis, a finding suggestive of antigenic drive. Because the treated cohort was small and had only one nonresponder, larger studies are needed to examine links between baseline CD8+ expansion and response. During tofacitinib treatment, many expanded lesional clones remained in scalp and blood, and this persistence may partly explain relapse after treatment is stopped. Unlike mouse skin, where gammadelta T cells dominate, normal human skin contains resident alphabeta T cells that get sequenced too, which complicates analysis of the scalp TCR repertoire. Compared with mice, TCR sequences shared between patients were less clear, possibly partly because of HLA diversity across the patient population.

The method behind the library was the immunoSEQ multiplex PCR assay. RNA was extracted from all samples and reverse transcribed into cDNA, which served as template for TCR sequencing. First-strand cDNA was synthesized with SuperScript III using a 2:1 mix of oligo-dT and random hexamers. A synthetic immune receptor repertoire was used to gauge amplification bias, and whatever bias remained was removed computationally. In the original analysis: Raw reads were preprocessed for error removal, and CDR3 was defined according to IMGT conventions as running from the conserved cysteine to phenylalanine. Clonality was computed by normalizing Shannon entropy by log2 of the number of productive unique TCRs and subtracting the result from 1. Whether scalp clones were CD4 or CD8 was inferred by matching scalp TCRbeta sequences against CD4 and CD8 repertoires sorted from blood. This is the immuneACCESS table as TCRdb keeps it, with only in-frame sequences that have V and J called. A part of the clones is gone; compared with another copy, unresolved V genes explain less than half, and the rest is unexplained. V, J and clone size derive from that table, while D and trimming were established from the DNA sequence. The sample table lists approximately 300,000 clones, 58% of them with a count of one. The ten largest clones represent approximately 1.7% of the sample.

A word on this clone: Its antigen remains undetermined. One base away there is no much larger clone; base qualities are not given.

V and J lose 6 bases and 1 base, and a span of 9 bases separates them. CDR1 and CDR2 were assigned from the germline V gene as MNHEY and SVGAGI. The cysteine opens and the phenylalanine closes a CDR3 of 13 amino acids. Solely the CDR3 DNA is kept, with 39 bases framed from the first base. The sample's time point label, decoded: about 25 weeks on oral tofacitinib. This sample's treatment or condition label indicates: oral pan-JAK inhibitor, 5-10 mg twice daily. Lesional scalp punch biopsies and peripheral blood were obtained from alopecia areata patients. PBMCs were isolated by density centrifugation and stained for CD3, CD4 and CD8, and CD4+ and CD8+ T cells were sorted on a FACSAria.

The source material was CD4+ T cells sorted from blood, sampled at week 24, from a patient treated with tofacitinib. The origin of this receptor is a human donor with alopecia areata. The chain is assembled from TRBV6-5 and TRBJ1-1; a tentative D match to TRBD1 spans 5 bases. CDR3 protein: CASSLDRNTEAFF. The DNA sequence reads TGTGCCAGCAGCCTCGACAGGAACACTGAAGCTTTCTTT.